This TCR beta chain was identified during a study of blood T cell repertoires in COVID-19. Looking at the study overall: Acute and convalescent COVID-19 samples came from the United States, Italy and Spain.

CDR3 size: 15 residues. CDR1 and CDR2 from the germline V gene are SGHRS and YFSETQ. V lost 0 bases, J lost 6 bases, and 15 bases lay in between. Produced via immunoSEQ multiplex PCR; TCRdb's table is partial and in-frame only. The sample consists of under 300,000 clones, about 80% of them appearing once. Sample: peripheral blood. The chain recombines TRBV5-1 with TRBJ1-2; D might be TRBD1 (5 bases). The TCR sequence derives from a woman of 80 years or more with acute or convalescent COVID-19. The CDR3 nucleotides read TGCGCCAGCAGCTTGGAAGGGACGGGAGTGAATGGCTACACCTTC. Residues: CASSLEGTGVNGYTF.